This TCR beta chain is drawn from a study of monozygotic twins with inflammatory bowel disease. Findings and caveats of the study: TCRbeta diversity (inverse Simpson) was lower in IBD patients than in healthy co-twins. No discrimination was achieved between different T cell subtypes.

Germline V gene data show CDR1 as SGHVS and CDR2 as FNYEAQ. The CDR3 loop spans 15 amino acids. Nested amplification of TCRalpha and TCRbeta cDNA involved two PCRs of approximately 16 and 10 cycles. TCRdb reprocessed the 5' RACE reads and keeps a single row for each CDR3 protein, giving no DNA. This repertoire comprises approximately 330,000 distinct CDR3 sequences; its ten largest clones make up around 2%. Whole blood, unsorted for T cells, was the source of total RNA. Concerning this clonotype itself: Antigen specificity is unknown.

Sequencing was done on a sample of blood. The TCR was taken from a human donor with ulcerative colitis or Crohn's disease, or a healthy co-twin of an affected twin (not recorded which). The chain has TRBV7-6 and TRBJ2-3. CDR3 amino acids: CASSLDVAATDTQYF.